These 30 T cell receptor beta chains were all obtained from the same sample, sequenced in a study of response to subunit inactivated influenza vaccine. TCRdb passed the RT-PCR reads through MiXCR, listing each CDR3 protein once. Of about 700,000 distinct CDR3 sequences listed, about 15% are singletons. This specimen consisted of PBMCs from blood, obtained 11 to 12 days after vaccination. The receptors shown here come from a man over 45 who received an inactivated influenza vaccine.

This clonotype was seen at least ten times. The chain links TRBV28 to TRBJ1-2, with a tentative D call TRBD1 (5 bases). This CDR3 is built from 13 residues. Between the trimmed V and J ends, which lost 3 bases and 3 bases, there was a span of 8 bases. The germline V gene has CDR1 MDHEN and CDR2 SYDVKM. The CDR3 DNA reads TGTGCCAGCAGTTTGGGACGGTACTATGGCTACACCTTC. Its translation: CASSLGRYYGYTF.

CDR3 in amino acids: CASSLSQGALGGNTIYF. The CDR3 DNA reads TGTGCCAGCAGCCTGAGCCAGGGGGCTTTGGGTGGAAACACCATATATTTT. The gene calls are TRBV4-2 and TRBJ1-3, with 8 bases identical to TRBD1. This CDR3 is 17 amino acids long. Germline V gives CDR1 LGHNA, CDR2 YNFKEQ. J lost 3 bases, V lost 4 bases, and 11 bases had no gene match.

This clonotype was seen a few times. The chain uses TRBV7-2 and TRBJ2-2; no definite D call. Germline V CDR1 and CDR2: SGHTA, FQGNSA. There are 15 residues in the CDR3. The V end lost 2 bases, the J end lost 8 bases, and 15 bases lay between the germline ends. Here the CDR3 DNA reads TGTGCCAGCAGCTTAATGCCCCTCAGTCGTGGGGAGCTGTTTTTT. Its protein product is CASSLMPLSRGELFF.

The V gene is TRBV20-1, the J gene TRBJ2-7; 8 positions agree with TRBD2. The CDR3 totals 15 residues. The V segment lost 6 bases and the J segment 2 bases; nucleotides outside the gene matches: 12. Germline V lookup: CDR1 DFQATT, CDR2 SNEGSKA (reference sequence). In DNA, the CDR3 is TGCAGTGCGCCGGGACTAGGGTCCTTACCCTACGAGCAGTACTTC. Protein product: CSAPGLGSLPYEQYF.

The rearrangement uses TRBV7-3 and TRBJ1-1; D not resolved. Per germline, CDR1 SGHTA and CDR2 FQGTGA. The CDR3 has 13 residues. The V end was cut by 5 bases, the J end by 2 bases, with 9 bases between. Here the CDR3 DNA reads TGTGCCAGCAGCACATACAAAAACACTGAAGCTTTCTTT. Residues: CASSTYKNTEAFF.

This chain uses TRBV7-2 with TRBJ1-3; D may be TRBD1 (5 bases). CDR1 and CDR2 from the germline V gene are SGHTA and FQGNSA. Trimming took 1 base from V and 0 from J, leaving 10 bases between them. The CDR3 runs 16 residues. The CDR3 DNA reads as TGTGCCAGCAGCTTAGGACAGTTCAGCTCTGGAAACACCATATATTTT. As protein: CASSLGQFSSGNTIYF. Supplemented by reference TRBV7-2 and TRBJ1-3, the full variable domain reads GAGVSQSPSNKVTEKGKDVELRCDPISGHTALYWYRQSLGQGLEFLIYFQGNSAPDKSGLPSDRFSAERTGGSVSTLTIQRTQQEDSAVYLCASSLGQFSSGNTIYFGEGSWLTVV.

The CDR3 loop reads CASSLAGAGVKETQYF. CDR3 bases: TGTGCCAGCAGCTTAGCTGGGGCGGGGGTTAAAGAGACCCAGTACTTC. The gene calls are TRBV7-9 and TRBJ2-5, with TRBD2 identical over 7 bases. This CDR3 spans 16 amino acids. V lost 0 bases, J lost 3 bases, and 7 bases stayed unmatched. Germline values: CDR1 SEHNR, CDR2 FQNEAQ (reference sequence).

This clonotype was seen only a few times. The chain uses TRBV6-1 and TRBJ1-1; 7 nucleotides match TRBD1. With 6 bases clipped from V and 1 base from J, the junction kept 11 bases outside the gene matches. CDR1 MNHNS and CDR2 SASEGT come from the germline V gene. This CDR3 is built from 16 residues. CDR3 protein: CASSPRTGKTNTEAFF. The CDR3 DNA follows: TGTGCCAGCAGCCCACGGACAGGAAAGACGAACACTGAAGCTTTCTTT.

This clonotype showed up many times. This chain links TRBV28 with TRBJ1-2; tentatively, D is TRBD1 (5 bases). Germline lookup yields CDR1 MDHEN and CDR2 SYDVKM. This CDR3 is 14 amino acids long. V dropped 6 bases and J dropped 4 bases, with 15 bases sitting between them. Here the CDR3 DNA reads TGTGCCAGCAGCCCTACAGGACCTGTCTATGGCTACACCTTC. Its protein product is CASSPTGPVYGYTF.

The J gene is TRBJ2-2, the V gene TRBV5-1, with D possibly being TRBD2 (5 bases). Germline V gene data show CDR1 as SGHRS and CDR2 as YFSETQ. The CDR3 consists of 17 residues. The V end lost 5 bases, the J end lost 0 bases, and 17 bases lay between the germline ends. CDR3 residues: CASRNAPSGTNTGELFF. The DNA for the CDR3 is TGCGCCAGCAGAAACGCCCCCTCCGGGACGAACACCGGGGAGCTGTTTTTT.

This clonotype was counted between two and nine times. This chain joins TRBV20-1 and TRBJ1-1; D is ambiguous. Germline V gives CDR1 DFQATT, CDR2 SNEGSKA (reference sequence). The CDR3 totals 16 residues. With 1 base removed from V and 1 base from J, the gap between germline ends came to 16 bases. The CDR3: CSARAGPITTNTEAFF. The CDR3 DNA reads TGCAGTGCTAGAGCAGGCCCGATCACAACGAACACTGAAGCTTTCTTT.

At least ten counts were recorded for this clonotype. The chain links TRBV15 to TRBJ1-6; the D gene is possibly TRBD1 (6 bases). The CDR3 runs to 14 residues. Germline assignment: CDR1 LNHNV and CDR2 YYDKDF (reference sequence). V shed 3 bases and J shed 9 bases, with 12 bases lying between them. The DNA for the CDR3 is TGTGCCACCAGCAGCACAGGGAGCCGTTCACCCCTCCACTTT. Amino acids: CATSSTGSRSPLHF. Full variable domain (remainder filled in from reference TRBV15 and TRBJ1-6): DAMVIQNPRYQVTQFGKPVTLSCSQTLNHNVMYWYQQKSSQAPKLLFHYYDKDFNNEADTPDNFQSRRPNTSFCFLDIRSPGLGDTAMYLCATSSTGSRSPLHFGNGTRLTVT.

The chain employs TRBV7-2 and TRBJ2-7, with no clear D. Trimming stripped 1 base from V and 0 bases from J, with 7 bases between. This CDR3 is built from 14 residues. CDR1 SGHTA and CDR2 FQGNSA come from the germline V gene. CDR3 region: CASSLVVTSYEQYF. For the CDR3, the DNA is TGTGCCAGCAGCTTAGTGGTCACCTCCTACGAGCAGTACTTC.

This clonotype was seen more than once but under ten times. This sequence joins TRBV15 and TRBJ2-3, with 16 bases that match TRBD2. The J segment lost 6 bases and the V segment lost 4 bases, leaving 4 bases of the junction unmatched. Germline lookup yields CDR1 LNHNV and CDR2 YYDKDF (reference sequence). The CDR3 is 16 residues long. CDR3 region: CATSTGLAGGGDTQYF. The CDR3 DNA sequence: TGTGCCACCAGCACGGGACTAGCGGGAGGGGGGGATACGCAGTATTTT.

V is TRBV9 and J is TRBJ2-7; 9 nucleotides line up with TRBD1. The J segment lost 3 bases and the V segment lost 1 base, leaving 5 bases of the junction unmatched. The CDR3 sequence is 15 residues long. Per the germline V gene, CDR1 is SGDLS and CDR2 is YYNGEE. The CDR3 bases are TGTGCCAGCAGCGTAAGCGGGACAGGGCTCTACGAGCAGTACTTC. Its protein product is CASSVSGTGLYEQYF. Looking up the rest from reference TRBV9 and TRBJ2-7 gives the full variable domain: DSGVTQTPKHLITATGQRVTLRCSPRSGDLSVYWYQQSLDQGLQFLIQYYNGEERAKGNILERFSAQQFPDLHSELNLSSLELGDSALYFCASSVSGTGLYEQYFGPGTRLTVT.

The CDR3 protein is CASSFPGTQANEQFF. CDR3 nucleotide sequence: TGTGCCAGCAGCTTTCCCGGGACCCAAGCTAATGAGCAGTTCTTC. V is TRBV5-5 and J is TRBJ2-1; TRBD1 or TRBD2 may be the D gene (5 bases each). The V gene lost 2 bases and the J gene lost 7 bases, with 16 bases spanning the gap. Germline V gene data show CDR1 as SGHKS and CDR2 as YYEKEE (reference sequence). This CDR3 region has 15 residues.

In this sample, this clonotype turned up a few times. The chain has TRBV6-1 and TRBJ2-7, with TRBD1 matching 7 bases. Germline V gene lookup returns CDR1 MNHNS and CDR2 SASEGT. Unmatched junction bases numbered 8, after V lost 5 bases and J lost 4 bases. The CDR3 has 14 amino acids. CDR3: CASSPTRRGYEQYF. The DNA for the CDR3 is TGTGCCAGCAGTCCTACCCGCAGGGGGTACGAGCAGTACTTC.

J is TRBJ2-1 and V is TRBV5-1; D uncertain. The CDR3 contains 14 residues. Germline V gives CDR1 SGHRS, CDR2 YFSETQ. V lost 4 bases and J 4 bases, leaving 12 bases between the germline ends. CDR3 sequence: CASSVQLGYNEQFF. The CDR3 DNA is TGCGCCAGCAGCGTCCAGCTAGGTTACAATGAGCAGTTCTTC.

This clonotype appeared once. J is TRBJ2-6 and V is TRBV29-1; D is uncertain. With 4 bases removed from V and 3 bases from J, the gap between germline ends came to 4 bases. This CDR3 is built from 12 residues. Germline lookup yields CDR1 SQVTM and CDR2 ANQGSEA. The CDR3 loop is CSVAVGANVLTF. The CDR3 DNA reads as TGCAGCGTTGCCGTTGGGGCCAACGTCCTGACTTTC. Looking up the rest from reference TRBV29-1 and TRBJ2-6 gives the full variable domain: SAVISQKPSRDICQRGTSLTIQCQVDSQVTMMFWYRQQPGQSLTLIATANQGSEATYESGFVIDKFPISRPNLTFSTLTVSNMSPEDSSIYLCSVAVGANVLTFGAGSRLTVL.

The CDR3 loop reads CASSQFDRGNTGELFF. Here the CDR3 DNA reads TGCGCCAGCAGCCAATTCGACAGGGGTAACACCGGGGAGCTGTTTTTT. The J gene is TRBJ2-2, the V gene TRBV4-1, with TRBD1 matching over 8 bases. Germline-derived CDR1 and CDR2 are MGHRA and YSYEKL. The ends lost 2 bases at V and 2 bases at J; junction bases unmatched: 4. This CDR3 contains 16 residues.

This clonotype was detected ten times or more. The chain carries TRBV24-1 and TRBJ2-2; a possible D gene is TRBD2 (5 bases). The CDR3 is 16 residues long. Deletions cut 4 bases from V and 0 bases from J, with 11 bases between. Per germline, CDR1 KGHDR and CDR2 SFDVKD. CDR3: CATSDRLNANTGELFF. The CDR3, as DNA: TGTGCCACCAGTGACCGACTAAACGCGAACACCGGGGAGCTGTTTTTT.

The chain has TRBV4-1 and TRBJ2-7, with 8 positions matching TRBD1. Germline V gene lookup returns CDR1 MGHRA and CDR2 YSYEKL. J lost 4 bases, V lost 0 bases, and 11 bases had no gene match. CDR3 length equals 17 residues. The CDR3 nucleotides read TGCGCCAGCAGCCAAGATGGTAGAGCAGGGGGCGCTTACGAGCAGTACTTC. Translating it yields CASSQDGRAGGAYEQYF.

This clonotype has ten or more counts. The V and J genes are TRBV18 and TRBJ2-1, with D perhaps matching TRBD2 (7 bases). CDR3 size: 17 residues. Deletions cut 4 bases from V and 0 bases from J, with 16 bases between. The germline gives CDR1 KGHSH, CDR2 LQKENI. CDR3 coding DNA: TGTGCCAGCTCACGGGGGGGCGGGACGCACTCCTACAATGAGCAGTTCTTC. Translated: CASSRGGGTHSYNEQFF.

This clonotype was counted a few times. The rearrangement uses TRBV4-3 and TRBJ1-5, with D uncertain. V dropped 0 bases and J dropped 4 bases, with 16 bases sitting between them. Germline values: CDR1 LGHNA, CDR2 YSLEER. The CDR3 is made up of 17 amino acids. The CDR3 DNA follows: TGCGCCAGCAGCCAAGATTTTTCGGGCTCGGGAAATCAGCCCCAGCATTTT. Translating gives CASSQDFSGSGNQPQHF.

This chain connects TRBV30 to TRBJ2-1; D may match TRBD1 or TRBD2 (5 bases each). V was trimmed by 5 bases and J by 9 bases, leaving 14 bases between them. The germline CDR1 and CDR2 sequences are GTSNPN and SVGIG (reference sequence). The CDR3 has 12 amino acids. CDR3 region: CAWGDLLGEQFF. The DNA for the CDR3 is TGTGCCTGGGGGGACCTTCTGGGTGAGCAGTTCTTC.

This chain connects TRBV5-1 to TRBJ2-5; a weak D match, TRBD1 (6 bases). The CDR3 is made up of 14 amino acids. With 3 bases removed from V and 5 bases from J, the gap between germline ends came to 14 bases. Germline V gene lookup returns CDR1 SGHRS and CDR2 YFSETQ. CDR3 residues: CASSYGTGKETQYF. The DNA of the CDR3 is TGCGCCAGCAGCTATGGAACAGGGAAGGAGACCCAGTACTTC. Complete variable domain (other parts from reference TRBV5-1 and TRBJ2-5): KAGVTQTPRYLIKTRGQQVTLSCSPISGHRSVSWYQQTPGQGLQFLFEYFSETQRNKGNFPGRFSGRQFSNSRSEMNVSTLELGDSALYLCASSYGTGKETQYFGPGTRLLVL.

The rearrangement links TRBV7-2 to TRBJ1-1; D unresolved. Germline loops: CDR1 SGHTA, CDR2 FQGNSA. The CDR3 loop spans 12 amino acids. With 3 bases removed from V and 3 bases from J, the gap between germline ends came to 5 bases. The CDR3 here is CASSFSDTEAFF. CDR3 in DNA: TGTGCCAGCAGCTTTTCGGACACTGAAGCTTTCTTT.

This clonotype has more than one count but fewer than ten. V gene TRBV7-2 combines with J gene TRBJ1-1; D is undetermined. The CDR3 extends over 16 amino acids. From germline, CDR1 is SGHTA and CDR2 FQGNSA. V lost 1 base and J lost 6, with 18 bases in between. The CDR3 loop reads CASSLVGGQSIAEAFF. The CDR3 DNA reads TGTGCCAGCAGCTTAGTGGGCGGCCAGTCTATAGCTGAAGCTTTCTTT.

The table lists this clonotype with a few counts. The J gene is TRBJ2-5, the V gene TRBV4-3; TRBD1 aligns across 8 bases. Germline CDR1 reads LGHNA; CDR2 reads YSLEER. The CDR3 sequence is 15 residues long. Trimming cost V 2 bases and J 1 base; bases outside gene matches: 3. CDR3 bases: TGCGCCAGCAGCCAACTGGACAGGGCCCAAGAGACCCAGTACTTC. It codes for CASSQLDRAQETQYF.

There are a few counts of this clonotype. The CDR3 DNA reads TGCGCCAGCAGCTCAGCTAGCGGGATGAGGAATGAGCAGTTCTTC. Its translation: CASSSASGMRNEQFF. The rearrangement uses TRBV5-1 and TRBJ2-1; TRBD2 matches at 9 bases. CDR1 and CDR2 (germline): SGHRS, YFSETQ. Trimming took 3 bases from V and 7 from J; bases not matched to a gene: 8. The length of the CDR3 is 15 residues.